This T cell receptor (beta chain) appears in the sequencing data of a study of blood T cell repertoires in COVID-19. Across the study: T cells, B-cell-depleted T cells, or PBMCs supplied cDNA or gDNA.

Germline V gene data show CDR1 as KGHDR and CDR2 as SFDVKD. V dropped 6 bases and J dropped 6; count of bases not matched to a gene: 7. The CDR3 extends over 15 amino acids. Original processing notes: Reference gene primer amplification in the assay estimated nucleated cell counts. Libraries were prepared by immunoSEQ multiplex PCR; TCRdb keeps only in-frame clonotypes and omits some of them. The V and J calls and clone size are taken from that table; D and trimming were inferred from the DNA. The sample gives under 200,000 clones, about four fifths of which show up once; 13% to 15% is in the top ten.

Input material: peripheral blood. This TCR came from a man aged 18 to 30 with active or convalescent COVID-19. The chain recombines TRBV24-1 with TRBJ1-4; 9 nucleotides align to TRBD1. This CDR3 is CATSPETGGHEKLFF. The CDR3 coding sequence is TGTGCCACCAGTCCAGAAACAGGGGGCCATGAAAAACTGTTTTTT.